This T cell receptor (beta chain) derives from a study (dated by TCRdb to the early 2010s). The run used an Illumina Genome Analyzer IIx. The public sequencing data were trimmed at Q25 with fastp and processed into clonotypes with MiXCR by TCRdb, which kept only in-frame beta chains. CDR3 protein duplicates are merged, each entry listing the most common genes and DNA. The sample table shows some 15,000 distinct CDR3 sequences, and roughly a third are seen once. The top ten clones comprise roughly 16% of the sample. This clonotype was observed at least ten times. Which antigen it targets is not known. The sample holds no much larger clone one base away, and base qualities are not on file. The sequencing sample was made of blood. This clonotype originated in a human donor.

The bases read TGTGCCTCCCCTAGCGGGAGGTCCAATGAGCAGTTCTTC. Translated, this gives CASPSGRSNEQFF. The rearranged segments are TRBV30 and TRBJ2-1, and TRBD2 aligns with 11 junction nucleotides. Taken from the germline V gene (reference sequence), the CDR1 and CDR2 loops are GTSNPN and SVGIG. For this chain, trimming is 7 bases at the V end and 6 bases at the J end, and the number of junction bases without a gene match is 5. The CDR3, from cysteine to phenylalanine, totals 13 residues. Kept here is only the CDR3 DNA, which spans 39 bases and is read in frame from base 1.